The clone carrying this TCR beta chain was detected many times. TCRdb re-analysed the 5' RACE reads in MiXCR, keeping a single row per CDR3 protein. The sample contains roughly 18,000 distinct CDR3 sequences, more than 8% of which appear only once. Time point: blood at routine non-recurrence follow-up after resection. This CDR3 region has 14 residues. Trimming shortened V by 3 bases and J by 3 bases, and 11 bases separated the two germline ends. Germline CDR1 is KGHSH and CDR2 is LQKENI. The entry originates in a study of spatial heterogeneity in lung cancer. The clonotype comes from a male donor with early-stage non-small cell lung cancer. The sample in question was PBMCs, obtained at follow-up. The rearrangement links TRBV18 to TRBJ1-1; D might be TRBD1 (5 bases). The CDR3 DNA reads TGTGCCAGCTCACCGTCAGGGATCGACACTGAAGCTTTCTTT. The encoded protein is CASSPSGIDTEAFF.